These 22 T cell receptor beta chains share one sample of origin, sequenced in a study of T cell responses to AZD1222 COVID-19 vaccine. The table came from immunoSEQ multiplex PCR; TCRdb's copy has only in-frame clones and leaves some out. Of over 120,000 clones listed, approximately 83% are singletons. Material: peripheral blood, obtained on day 0 of AZD1222 vaccination. The receptors derive from an adult in good health.

The genes are TRBV7-2 and TRBJ1-4; no reliable D call. The V and J ends lost 5 bases and 13 bases respectively, with 11 bases between them. The CDR3 contains 11 residues. The germline V gene has CDR1 SGHTA and CDR2 FQGNSA. CDR3 amino acids: CASSPSVGLFF. The DNA for the CDR3 is TGTGCCAGCAGCCCGAGCGTTGGACTGTTTTTT.

V gene TRBV6-1 combines with J gene TRBJ1-2; 7 bases align to TRBD1. The CDR3 has 13 residues. Germline CDR1 and CDR2: MNHNS and SASEGT. The V segment lost 2 bases and the J segment 5 bases; nucleotides outside the gene matches: 2. The CDR3, as DNA: TGTGCCAGCAGTGAACAGGGGGGGTATGGCTACACCTTC. The encoded protein is CASSEQGGYGYTF.

The chain combines TRBV3-1 (or the pseudogene TRBV3-2) with TRBJ1-2; D unresolved. Deletions cut 0 bases from V and 4 bases from J, with 3 bases between. From germline, CDR1 is LGHDT and CDR2 YNNKEL (reference sequence). There are 12 residues in the CDR3. The CDR3 protein is CASSQEPYGYTF. DNA of the CDR3: TGTGCCAGCAGCCAAGAACCCTATGGCTACACCTTC.

The chain links TRBV9 to TRBJ2-3; TRBD2 matches 7 bases. CDR3 length: 17 residues. After removal of 1 base from V and 4 bases from J, the junction contained 12 bases not matched to a gene. Per germline, CDR1 SGDLS and CDR2 YYNGEE. The CDR3 DNA sequence: TGTGCCAGCAGCGTAACGATTAGCGGGCTTTTCGCAGATACGCAGTATTTT. This translates into CASSVTISGLFADTQYF.

The CDR3 coding sequence is TGCAGCGTTGTAGTCGGGACAGGGGTCGATTCACCCCTCCACTTT. It codes for CSVVVGTGVDSPLHF. The rearrangement joins TRBV29-1 to TRBJ1-6, with TRBD1 matching over 10 bases. The CDR3 runs 15 residues. Germline V gene sequence: CDR1 SQVTM, CDR2 ANQGSEA. The junction had 8 bases not matched to a gene; V was cut back by 4 bases and J by 8 bases.

V usage is TRBV2 and J usage is TRBJ1-4; D ambiguous. The CDR3 runs 16 residues. The V gene's germline CDR1 is SNHLY and CDR2 FYNNEI. With 1 base removed from V and 0 bases from J, the gap between germline ends came to 9 bases. The CDR3 reads CASSEVVAATNEKLFF. DNA for the CDR3: TGTGCCAGCAGTGAAGTGGTAGCAGCAACTAATGAAAAACTGTTTTTT.

This chain uses TRBV7-9 with TRBJ1-4; D possibly corresponds to TRBD1 (5 bases). The CDR3 loop spans 16 amino acids. Germline V gene data show CDR1 as SEHNR and CDR2 as FQNEAQ (reference sequence). V was cut by 3 bases and J by 4 bases, with 15 bases left in between. CDR3 region: CASSFPLGVGNEKLFF. CDR3 DNA: TGTGCCAGCAGCTTCCCCCTGGGGGTTGGTAATGAAAAACTGTTTTTT.

J is TRBJ2-7 and V is TRBV6-1; 12 bases map to TRBD2. The junction had 7 bases not matched to a gene; V was cut back by 2 bases and J by 2 bases. CDR3 length: 17 amino acids. Germline V gives CDR1 MNHNS, CDR2 SASEGT. The CDR3, as DNA: TGTGCCAGCAGTGAAATTACTAGCGGGGGGACGCCCTACGAGCAGTACTTC. It codes for CASSEITSGGTPYEQYF.

The chain uses TRBV28 and TRBJ2-7; 7 nucleotides line up with TRBD2. Germline V lookup: CDR1 MDHEN, CDR2 SYDVKM. V lost 4 bases, J lost 5 bases, and 14 bases stayed unmatched. CDR3 length: 16 residues. The CDR3 loop is CASSYFPTQGGDEQYF. The CDR3 DNA follows: TGTGCCAGCAGTTACTTTCCTACCCAGGGAGGGGACGAGCAGTACTTC.

V usage is TRBV27 and J usage is TRBJ1-6; D unresolved. The V gene lost 3 bases and the J gene lost 7 bases, with 13 bases spanning the gap. This CDR3 is built from 15 residues. Germline lookup yields CDR1 MNHEY and CDR2 SMNVEV (reference sequence). CDR3 in amino acids: CASSFRFPHNSPLHF. The CDR3 bases are TGTGCCAGCAGTTTTAGGTTCCCCCACAATTCACCCCTCCACTTT.

This rearrangement joins TRBV19 to TRBJ2-7; 9 bases match TRBD1. CDR3 length: 15 residues. V was clipped by 7 bases and J by 3 bases; unmatched bases: 10. Germline V lookup: CDR1 LNHDA, CDR2 SQIVND (reference sequence). CDR3: CASTPGQGGDYEQYF. The CDR3 nucleotides are TGTGCCAGTACCCCGGGACAGGGAGGCGACTACGAGCAGTACTTC.

CDR3: CASTSPRGLDQPQHF. In DNA form, the CDR3 reads TGTGCCAGCACCTCCCCCCGGGGGTTAGATCAGCCCCAGCATTTT. The chain links TRBV5-6 to TRBJ1-5; possible D gene TRBD1, 5 bases. Trimming pared 6 bases from V and 5 bases from J, leaving 18 bases between. This CDR3 contains 15 residues. The V gene's germline CDR1 is SGHDT and CDR2 YYEEEE.

This clone was seen at least ten times. The J gene is TRBJ2-5, the V gene TRBV7-9, with 7 bases lining up with TRBD2. The junction had 8 bases not matched to a gene; V was cut back by 2 bases and J by 2 bases. Germline V lookup: CDR1 SEHNR, CDR2 FQNEAQ (reference sequence). The CDR3 is made up of 16 amino acids. CDR3 coding DNA: TGTGCCAGCAGCTTAAGTGGAAGCGGGGAGCAAGAGACCCAGTACTTC. Amino acids: CASSLSGSGEQETQYF.

J is TRBJ1-5 and V is TRBV4-1, with 7 bases lining up with TRBD1. The J segment lost 1 base and the V segment lost 4 bases, leaving 13 bases of the junction unmatched. Germline values: CDR1 MGHRA, CDR2 YSYEKL. The CDR3 covers 18 residues. In DNA form, the CDR3 reads TGCGCCAGCAGCCCTTACTCAGACAGGGATTGGAGCAATCAGCCCCAGCATTTT. Protein product: CASSPYSDRDWSNQPQHF.

The chain has TRBV2 and TRBJ2-3; weak D call: TRBD2 (5 bases). Trimming took off 11 bases at V and 1 base at J, with 16 bases between the two ends. CDR3 length: 14 residues. The V gene's germline CDR1 is SNHLY and CDR2 FYNNEI. CDR3 protein: CALRTAGGTDTQYF. CDR3 in DNA: TGTGCCCTAAGGACCGCCGGGGGCACAGATACGCAGTATTTT.

The rearrangement uses TRBV2 and TRBJ2-3; TRBD2 matches at 9 bases. Germline V gives CDR1 SNHLY, CDR2 FYNNEI. Germline trimming cut 4 bases from V and 0 bases from J; bases unmatched to any gene: 5. There are 16 residues in the CDR3. CDR3 DNA sequence: TGTGCCAGCAGTGGACTAGCGGTTTATAGCACAGATACGCAGTATTTT. Translation gives CASSGLAVYSTDTQYF.

The chain joins TRBV10-3 to TRBJ2-1; 11 nucleotides align to TRBD2. The CDR3 runs 16 residues. V trimming: 2 bases; J trimming: 4 bases; junction bases outside the gene matches: 4. The V gene's germline CDR1 is ENHRY and CDR2 SYGVKD. CDR3 in DNA: TGTGCCATCAGTGAGCCCGGGACTAGCGGTTACAATGAGCAGTTCTTC. This sequence encodes CAISEPGTSGYNEQFF.

The chain combines TRBV18 with TRBJ2-7, with a weak D call TRBD2 (6 bases). Germline V gene sequence: CDR1 KGHSH, CDR2 LQKENI. The CDR3 is made up of 15 amino acids. V lost 6 bases, J lost 0 bases, and 15 bases lay in between. CDR3 sequence: CASSVQGLNSYEQYF. CDR3 DNA: TGTGCCAGCTCCGTCCAGGGACTTAACTCCTACGAGCAGTACTTC. The complete variable domain, with remaining parts taken from reference TRBV18 and TRBJ2-7, reads NAGVMQNPRHLVRRRGQEARLRCSPMKGHSHVYWYRQLPEEGLKFMVYLQKENIIDESGMPKERFSAEFPKEGPSILRIQQVVRGDSAAYFCASSVQGLNSYEQYFGPGTRLTVT.

The chain carries TRBV27 and TRBJ2-1; D possibly uses TRBD1 or TRBD2 (5 bases each). This CDR3 contains 15 residues. V shed 2 bases and J shed 6 bases, with 14 bases lying between them. From germline, CDR1 is MNHEY and CDR2 SMNVEV (reference sequence). The CDR3 DNA is TGTGCCAGCAGTTTAGGGGACCGACCCGGCAATGAGCAGTTCTTC. Protein sequence: CASSLGDRPGNEQFF.

The V call is TRBV19, the J call TRBJ1-5, with D perhaps TRBD1 (5 bases). The V gene's germline CDR1 is LNHDA and CDR2 SQIVND (reference sequence). V dropped 7 bases and J dropped 2 bases, with 18 bases sitting between them. The CDR3 contains 16 residues. CDR3 residues: CASIPREGLGNQPQHF. The CDR3, as DNA: TGTGCCAGTATCCCCAGGGAGGGTTTGGGCAATCAGCCCCAGCATTTT.

This clone was found once. J is TRBJ2-7 and V is TRBV29-1, with a possible D match to TRBD2 (5 bases). V lost 0 bases, J lost 5 bases, and 14 bases lay in between. There are 14 residues in the CDR3. Per germline, CDR1 SQVTM and CDR2 ANQGSEA. The CDR3 spells CSVEDHGVGHEQYF. Here the CDR3 DNA reads TGCAGCGTTGAAGATCACGGGGTCGGGCACGAGCAGTACTTC.

V is TRBV29-1 and J is TRBJ2-7; D is possibly TRBD2 (6 bases). Germline CDR1 reads SQVTM; CDR2 reads ANQGSEA. CDR3 size: 16 residues. V lost 4 bases to trimming and J lost 2 bases, with 21 bases between them. The CDR3 sequence is CSVGGVGTGGAYEQYF. The CDR3 DNA reads as TGCAGCGTTGGGGGGGTCGGTACCGGAGGGGCCTACGAGCAGTACTTC.